This T cell receptor (beta chain) was recovered during a study of blood T cell repertoires in COVID-19. V was clipped by 4 bases and J by 2 bases, with 12 bases between them. CDR3 length: 15 amino acids. Germline loops: CDR1 LNHDA, CDR2 SQIVND (reference sequence). Sequencing used immunoSEQ multiplex PCR; TCRdb keeps in-frame clones, though not all of them. The table includes about 220,000 clones, just under 85% detected once. Material: PBMCs or T cells enriched from blood (not recorded which). The chain employs TRBV19 and TRBJ1-5; no firm D call. This receptor was taken from a woman aged 40 to 55 with acute COVID-19. CDR3: CASSSFLLGNQPQHF. CDR3 nucleotide sequence: TGTGCCAGTAGTAGCTTTTTATTAGGCAATCAGCCCCAGCATTTT.